This T cell receptor beta chain was recovered during a study of T cell repertoires in cytomegalovirus infection. Study background: Carrying CMV and the relevant HLA type showed in public TCR beta signatures.

Germline V CDR1 and CDR2: DFQATT, SNEGSKA (reference sequence). V gave up 1 base and J gave up 3 bases; unmatched junction bases: 15. This CDR3 is built from 18 residues. Broader study findings: Summed public TCR beta family frequency identified CMV carriers bearing the relevant HLA. The ex vivo response showed dominance by HLA-C-restricted CMV-specific TCR beta clonotypes.

With regard to this clonotype: Its antigen is as yet unknown.

TCRdb redid the calling of the reads with MiXCR, one entry per CDR3 protein. The table includes 560,000 or so distinct CDR3 sequences, about 15% detected once. The genes are TRBV20-1 and TRBJ2-7; 10 positions match TRBD1. This TCR came from a human donor in good health (CMV status not recorded). Some clones in this sample may be carry-over from other donors' samples. The specimen was CD8+ T cells from PBMCs. This CDR3 is CSARAPPGLTGGFYEQYF. CDR3 nucleotide sequence: TGCAGTGCTAGAGCCCCCCCCGGATTGACAGGGGGCTTCTACGAGCAGTACTTC.